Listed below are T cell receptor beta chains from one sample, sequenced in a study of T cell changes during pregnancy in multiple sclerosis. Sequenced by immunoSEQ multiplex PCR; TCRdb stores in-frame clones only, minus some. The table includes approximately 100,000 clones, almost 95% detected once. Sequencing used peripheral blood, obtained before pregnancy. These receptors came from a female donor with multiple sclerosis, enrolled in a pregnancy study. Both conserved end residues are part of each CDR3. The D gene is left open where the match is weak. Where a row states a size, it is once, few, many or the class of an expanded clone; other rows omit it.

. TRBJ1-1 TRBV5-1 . TGCGCCAGCAGCTTGATGTCAGGGAGGGTGAACACTGAAGCTTTCTTT CASSLMSGRVNTEAFF
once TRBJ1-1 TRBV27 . TGTGCCAGCAGCTGGGCGGGGCGACACAACACTGAAGCTTTCTTT CASSWAGRHNTEAFF
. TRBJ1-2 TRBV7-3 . TGTGCCAGCAGCTTGGGTGCGGGGGCGTACTATGGCTACACCTTC CASSLGAGAYYGYTF
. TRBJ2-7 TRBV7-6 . TGTGCCAGCAGCCCCGGACACAACGAGCAGTACTTC CASSPGHNEQYF
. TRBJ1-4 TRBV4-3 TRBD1 TGCGCCAGCAGCCAAGATCTGACAGGGTATGAAAAACTGTTTTTT CASSQDLTGYEKLFF
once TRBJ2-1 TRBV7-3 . TGTGCCAGCAGCCCTGACAACTACAATGAGCAGTTCTTC CASSPDNYNEQFF
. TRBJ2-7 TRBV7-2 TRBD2 TGTGCCAGCAGCATCGCCACTAGCGGTTCCTACGAGCAGTACTTC CASSIATSGSYEQYF
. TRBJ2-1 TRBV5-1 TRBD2 TGCGCCAGCAGAAAACGTGGACTAGCGGGTCTAAATGAGCAGTTCTTC CASRKRGLAGLNEQFF
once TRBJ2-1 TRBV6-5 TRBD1 TGTGCCAGCAGTTACTCCGCGACAGGGGGTAAAAATGAGCAGTTCTTC CASSYSATGGKNEQFF
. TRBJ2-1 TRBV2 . TGTGCCAGCAGTGAAAATGGAGGGCTGGAAGAGCAGTTCTTC CASSENGGLEEQFF
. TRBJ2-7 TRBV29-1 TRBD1 TGCAGCGTTTTGGGTGACAGGGCCCTCCCCTACGAGCAGTACTTC CSVLGDRALPYEQYF
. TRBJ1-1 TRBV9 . TGTGCCAGCAGCGGGCAGGCGAACACTGAAGCTTTCTTT CASSGQANTEAFF
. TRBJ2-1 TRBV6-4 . TGTGCCAGCAGTGATAGCAGTAAACCCCAGTTCTTC CASSDSSKPQFF
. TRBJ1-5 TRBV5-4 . TGTGCCAGCAGCTTGTGGGGGGGCCCCCAGCATTTT CASSLWGGPQHF
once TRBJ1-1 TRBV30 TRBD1 TGTGCCTGGAGTCCACGGGGACAGGGGGCATATAGGAACACTGAAGCTTTCTTT CAWSPRGQGAYRNTEAFF
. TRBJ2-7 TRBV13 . TGTGCCAGCAGCTTAGCATCCTACGAGCAGTACTTC CASSLASYEQYF
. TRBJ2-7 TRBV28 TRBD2 TGTGCCAGCATCCCCGGGAGGTCCTCCTACGAGCAGTACTTC CASIPGRSSYEQYF
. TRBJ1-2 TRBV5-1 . TGCGCCAGCAGCTTGGCCAGATCCGGGAGCAAGACCTTC CASSLARSGSKTF
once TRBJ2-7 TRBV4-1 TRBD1 TGCGCCAGCAGCCCCGACAGGGCCTACGAGCAGTACTTC CASSPDRAYEQYF
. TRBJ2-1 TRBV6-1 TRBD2 TGTGCCAGCAGTGTGGGGACTAGCGGGACAGCCAATGAGCAGTTCTTC CASSVGTSGTANEQFF
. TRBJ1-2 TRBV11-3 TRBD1 TGTGCCAGCAGCCTACTTAGACAGGGGGACTTCTATGGCTACACCTTC CASSLLRQGDFYGYTF
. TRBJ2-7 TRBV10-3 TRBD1 TGTGCCATCAGTGAGCCTCGACAGGGATGGGAGCAGTACTTC CAISEPRQGWEQYF
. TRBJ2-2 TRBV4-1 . TGCGCCAGCAGCCGGGGACTCTCGGCCGGGGAGCTGTTTTTT CASSRGLSAGELFF
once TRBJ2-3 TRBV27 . TGTGCCAGCAGTTTCCAGGAAGCAGATACGCAGTATTTT CASSFQEADTQYF
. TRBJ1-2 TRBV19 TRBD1 TGTGCCAGTAGTCCCTCGCGGGACAGCGCCTATGGCTACACCTTC CASSPSRDSAYGYTF
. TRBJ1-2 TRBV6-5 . TGTGCCAGCACCGAGTGGGGACACCACTATGGCTACACCTTC CASTEWGHHYGYTF
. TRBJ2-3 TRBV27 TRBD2 TGTGCCAGCAGTGCCTACCCACTAGCGAAGTGGGCAGATACGCAGTATTTT CASSAYPLAKWADTQYF
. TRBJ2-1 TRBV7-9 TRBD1 TGTGCCAGCAGTTTGACAGGGGGGTCTGAGCAGTTCTTC CASSLTGGSEQFF
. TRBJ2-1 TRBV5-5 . TGTGCCAGCAGCCCCCCAGGCAGCGGTAGGGTGAATGAGCAGTTCTTC CASSPPGSGRVNEQFF
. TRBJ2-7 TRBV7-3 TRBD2 TGTGCCAGCAGCCCCTTAGCGGGAGGAACGGGCGAGCAGTACTTC CASSPLAGGTGEQYF
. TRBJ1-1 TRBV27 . TGTGCCAGCAGTTTAACTCGCCGATTTAACACTGAAGCTTTCTTT CASSLTRRFNTEAFF
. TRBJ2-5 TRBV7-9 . TGTGCCAGCAGCTTAGACAGGGTTCAAGAGACCCAGTACTTC CASSLDRVQETQYF
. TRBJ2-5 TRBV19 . TGTGCCAGTAGTATAAGAGGGTCACATCAAGAGACCCAGTACTTC CASSIRGSHQETQYF